The T cell receptor beta chain under discussion was sequenced for a study of response to subunit inactivated influenza vaccine. Study-wide results and caveats: It was the authors' suggestion that each seasonal influenza vaccination recruits few new T cells.

There are a few counts of this clonotype. Its antigen is undetermined. MiXCR, applied by TCRdb to the RT-PCR reads, yields one record per CDR3 protein. The sample carries about 530,000 distinct CDR3 sequences, about 12% recorded once. This sample comprised PBMCs from blood, obtained on the day of vaccination. This sequence was found in a man aged 50 or older who received an inactivated influenza vaccine.

CDR3 amino acids: CSAGAPGTVTYEQYF. CDR3 sequence (DNA): TGCAGTGCCGGGGCCCCCGGGACAGTCACCTACGAGCAGTACTTC. This chain joins TRBV20-1 and TRBJ2-7; TRBD1 matches 7 bases. The CDR3 is made up of 15 amino acids. Germline-derived CDR1 and CDR2 are DFQATT and SNEGSKA (reference sequence). V gave up 6 bases and J gave up 2 bases; unmatched junction bases: 13.